Listed here are 23 T cell receptor beta chains from one sample, sequenced in a study of early T cells in non-severe SARS-CoV-2 infection. Via MiXCR, TCRdb re-called the 5' RACE reads, giving one row per CDR3 protein. The sample lists about 57,000 distinct CDR3 sequences; roughly 9.7% were seen once. Sequenced material: whole blood. Receptor source: an adult who was a healthcare worker with PCR-confirmed SARS-CoV-2 infection or an uninfected control (not recorded which).

The gene calls are TRBV10-3 and TRBJ1-6; D is perhaps TRBD1 (6 bases). V was clipped by 8 bases and J by 9 bases, with 14 bases between them. The CDR3 length is 13 residues. CDR1 and CDR2 from the germline V gene are ENHRY and SYGVKD. The CDR3 bases are TGTGCCATCGGGGGGGGCTCGGGTTCACCCCTCCACTTT. Its translation: CAIGGGSGSPLHF.

There are a few counts of this clonotype. V and J are TRBV11-2 and TRBJ2-7; D is perhaps TRBD1 or TRBD2 (5 bases each). CDR1 SGHAT and CDR2 FQNNGV come from the germline V gene. The CDR3 is 14 residues long. V lost 3 bases to trimming and J lost 0 bases, with 9 bases between them. CDR3 in amino acids: CASSFPGTSYEQYF. The CDR3 bases are TGTGCCAGCAGCTTCCCAGGGACCTCCTACGAGCAGTACTTC.

This clonotype was found many times. This chain connects TRBV20-1 to TRBJ2-1, with TRBD2 matching 8 bases. V was pared by 2 bases and J by 0 bases, with 6 bases of the junction left unmatched. This CDR3 comprises 16 residues. In germline, CDR1 is DFQATT, CDR2 SNEGSKA (reference sequence). CDR3 region: CSARSREGPSYNEQFF. CDR3 nucleotide sequence: TGCAGTGCTAGATCCCGGGAGGGCCCCTCCTACAATGAGCAGTTCTTC.

This clonotype was counted between two and nine times. V and J are TRBV4-1 and TRBJ2-3; D ambiguous. CDR3 size: 16 residues. The germline CDR1 and CDR2 sequences are MGHRA and YSYEKL. Trimming pared 1 base from V and 2 bases from J, leaving 13 bases between. CDR3 sequence (DNA): TGCGCCAGCAGCCAAGTAGGACGGGCTATCACAGATACGCAGTATTTT. It specifies CASSQVGRAITDTQYF.

This clonotype was counted at least ten times. V usage is TRBV3-1 and J usage is TRBJ1-6, with D hard to call. This CDR3 spans 16 amino acids. V lost 0 bases and J lost 4, with 10 bases in between. Germline V CDR1 and CDR2: LGHDT, YNNKEL (reference sequence). The CDR3 bases are TGTGCCAGCAGCCAAGAATTAATGGGATATAATTCACCCCTCCACTTT. This sequence encodes CASSQELMGYNSPLHF.

Many counts were recorded for this clonotype. This sequence joins TRBV7-2 and TRBJ2-1; D unresolved. The V and J ends lost 4 bases and 5 bases respectively, with 3 bases between them. Looked up from germline, CDR1 is SGHTA and CDR2 is FQGNSA. This CDR3 has 11 amino acids. The CDR3 nucleotides read TGTGCCAGCAGCTACCACAATGAGCAGTTCTTC. Translation: CASSYHNEQFF. Looking up the rest from reference TRBV7-2 and TRBJ2-1 gives the full variable domain: GAGVSQSPSNKVTEKGKDVELRCDPISGHTALYWYRQSLGQGLEFLIYFQGNSAPDKSGLPSDRFSAERTGGSVSTLTIQRTQQEDSAVYLCASSYHNEQFFGPGTRLTVL.

This clonotype came up a few times. This CDR3 is CASSYLNLPNIQYF. The CDR3 DNA sequence: TGTGCCAGCAGTTACTTGAACTTACCCAACATTCAGTACTTC. The genes are TRBV6-2 or TRBV6-3 and TRBJ2-4; D is unresolved. CDR1 and CDR2 from the germline V gene are MNHEY and SVGEGT. V shed 1 base and J shed 7 bases, with 11 bases lying between them. The CDR3 is 14 amino acids.

The chain carries TRBV29-1 and TRBJ2-7; no definite D call. The CDR3 has 13 residues. V lost 5 bases, J lost 5 bases, and 16 bases lay in between. Germline CDR1 is SQVTM and CDR2 is ANQGSEA. Written as DNA, the CDR3 is TGCAGCGTTAAAGCAGGATGGCCCGACGAGCAGTACTTC. Its protein is CSVKAGWPDEQYF.

This clonotype has just a few counts. This chain uses TRBV4-2 with TRBJ2-3; 8 bases map to TRBD2. The CDR3 covers 16 residues. With 1 base clipped from V and 14 bases from J, the junction kept 17 bases outside the gene matches. Germline V gene data show CDR1 as LGHNA and CDR2 as YNFKEQ. The CDR3 DNA reads TGTGCCAGCAGCCAAGCCGCGGGAGGCCCCAGAGGTACGGCGTATTTT. Amino acids: CASSQAAGGPRGTAYF.

This clonotype was found a few times. This sequence joins TRBV20-1 and TRBJ2-4; 10 bases are a match to TRBD1. CDR1 is DFQATT, CDR2 SNEGSKA, per germline (reference sequence). V was clipped by 6 bases and J by 5 bases; unmatched bases: 4. The CDR3 is 13 amino acids. The CDR3 region is CSARTGGENIQYF. Written as DNA, the CDR3 is TGCAGTGCAAGGACAGGGGGGGAAAACATTCAGTACTTC.

This clonotype was observed a handful of times. V and J are TRBV2 and TRBJ2-1, with D uncertain. Trimming removed 4 bases from V and 0 bases from J, with 10 bases in between. The CDR3 spans 15 residues. Germline CDR1 is SNHLY and CDR2 is FYNNEI. The CDR3 DNA is TGTGCCAGCAGTGTAAGGTCAAGCTCCTACAATGAGCAGTTCTTC. Its translation: CASSVRSSSYNEQFF.

The chain combines TRBV10-3 with TRBJ1-4, with TRBD1 as a possible D gene (5 bases). Germline CDR1 reads ENHRY; CDR2 reads SYGVKD. This CDR3 spans 13 amino acids. With 11 bases removed from V and 5 bases from J, the gap between germline ends came to 15 bases. The CDR3 DNA reads TGTGCCGCGCGATGGGACCTCAATGAAAAACTGTTTTTT. As protein: CAARWDLNEKLFF.

This clonotype occurred many times. This chain links TRBV6-1 with TRBJ2-6; D unresolved. V was clipped by 4 bases and J by 1 base, with 17 bases between them. CDR3 size: 18 residues. CDR1 MNHNS and CDR2 SASEGT come from the germline V gene. Here the CDR3 DNA reads TGTGCCAGCAGTGCGTTGGATAGTAGATTTTCTGGGGCCAACGTCCTGACTTTC. This sequence encodes CASSALDSRFSGANVLTF.

This clonotype was picked up a small number of times. The rearrangement links TRBV5-1 to TRBJ2-3, with a tentative D call TRBD2 (6 bases). V lost 4 bases and J lost 2, with 14 bases in between. Germline V gene lookup returns CDR1 SGHRS and CDR2 YFSETQ. This CDR3 region has 15 residues. CDR3 DNA: TGCGCCAGCAGCCTTGTAGGAGGGCACACAGATACGCAGTATTTT. It codes for CASSLVGGHTDTQYF.

Only a few counts were recorded for this clonotype. The V call is TRBV7-2, the J call TRBJ2-7; either TRBD1 or TRBD2 may supply D (5 bases each). Germline V CDR1 and CDR2: SGHTA, FQGNSA. V lost 7 bases to trimming and J lost 6 bases, with 16 bases between them. The CDR3 contains 13 residues. CDR3: CASTGYGQGEQYF. The CDR3 bases are TGTGCCAGCACGGGGTATGGGCAGGGCGAGCAGTACTTC.

This clonotype was found a few times. Written as DNA, the CDR3 is TGCAGCGTCCGGGCCAATGAGGGGGAGCTGTTTTTT. Translating gives CSVRANEGELFF. V is TRBV29-1 and J is TRBJ2-2; D uncertain. Germline V gene sequence: CDR1 SQVTM, CDR2 ANQGSEA. The CDR3 totals 12 residues. V dropped 6 bases and J dropped 8 bases, with 13 bases sitting between them.

In its sample, this clonotype was seen many times. The CDR3 protein is CASSLKGQGGAGNTIYF. CDR3 nucleotides: TGTGCCAGCAGTTTGAAGGGACAGGGAGGCGCTGGAAACACCATATATTTT. This chain uses TRBV2 with TRBJ1-3; 9 nucleotides match TRBD1. The length of the CDR3 is 17 residues. Germline-derived CDR1 and CDR2 are SNHLY and FYNNEI. V dropped 5 bases and J dropped 2; count of bases not matched to a gene: 10.

This clonotype was detected a few times. The chain couples TRBV5-4 to TRBJ2-2; D is unclear. This CDR3 has 15 amino acids. CDR1 SGHNT and CDR2 YYREEE come from the germline V gene (reference sequence). Trimming stripped 4 bases from V and 1 base from J, with 11 bases between. In DNA form, the CDR3 reads TGTGCCAGCAGCGCTGGCCCTTTGAACACCGGGGAGCTGTTTTTT. Translating gives CASSAGPLNTGELFF.

This clonotype was seen at least ten times. The chain is built from TRBV7-9 and TRBJ2-5; 11 bases align to TRBD1. CDR1 is SEHNR and CDR2 is FQNEAQ in the germline V gene (reference sequence). J was trimmed by 2 bases and V by 3 bases; bases with no gene match: 5. The CDR3 runs to 16 residues. The CDR3 sequence is CASSFFRDRGQETQYF. DNA for the CDR3: TGTGCCAGCAGCTTTTTCCGGGACAGGGGGCAAGAGACCCAGTACTTC. Using reference TRBV7-9 and TRBJ2-5 for the parts outside the CDR3, the full variable domain is DTGVSQNPRHKITKRGQNVTFRCDPISEHNRLYWYRQTLGQGPEFLTYFQNEAQLEKSRLLSDRFSAERPKGSFSTLEIQRTEQGDSAMYLCASSFFRDRGQETQYFGPGTRLLVL.

This clonotype came up many times. V is TRBV20-1 and J is TRBJ2-1; the D gene is possibly TRBD2 (6 bases). With 0 bases removed from V and 9 bases from J, the gap between germline ends came to 9 bases. The CDR3 extends over 12 amino acids. Germline CDR1 reads DFQATT; CDR2 reads SNEGSKA (reference sequence). In DNA, the CDR3 is TGCAGTGCTAGAGATCTGGGGGGTGAGCAGTTCTTC. This gives the protein CSARDLGGEQFF.

The sample holds a few counts of this clonotype. This chain uses TRBV11-2 with TRBJ2-5, with TRBD1 as a possible D gene (6 bases). Germline assignment: CDR1 SGHAT and CDR2 FQNNGV. Trimming stripped 5 bases from V and 2 bases from J, with 12 bases between. The CDR3 sequence is 14 residues long. CDR3 DNA sequence: TGTGCCAGCAGCACAAGGACAGCTCAAGAGACCCAGTACTTC. Encoded protein: CASSTRTAQETQYF.

This clonotype was counted a few times. V gene TRBV14 combines with J gene TRBJ2-3, with D possibly matching TRBD1 (6 bases). V was trimmed by 4 bases and J by 0 bases, leaving 11 bases between them. Per germline, CDR1 SGHDN and CDR2 FVKESK. CDR3 length: 15 residues. The CDR3 sequence: CASSLRTESTDTQYF. As DNA, the CDR3 is TGTGCCAGCAGCCTACGGACAGAAAGCACAGATACGCAGTATTTT.

This clonotype was seen more than once but under ten times. The chain is built from TRBV20-1 and TRBJ2-5, with D possibly matching TRBD1 (6 bases). V was clipped by 4 bases and J by 5 bases, with 11 bases between them. The germline V gene has CDR1 DFQATT and CDR2 SNEGSKA (reference sequence). The CDR3 loop spans 12 amino acids. The CDR3 DNA sequence: TGCAGTGCTACCAGGGGTTCCGAGACCCAGTACTTC. Its translation: CSATRGSETQYF.